Presented here are 11 T cell receptor beta chains from one specimen sequenced in a study of blood T cell repertoires in COVID-19. Clones were read by immunoSEQ multiplex PCR, and TCRdb kept only the in-frame ones, dropping some. The profile shows 150,000 to 200,000 clones, 75% to 90% of them singletons. Sequenced sample: peripheral blood. These receptor sequences come from a human donor in a cohort sampled during active COVID-19.

This clone was detected only a few times. The rearrangement joins TRBV19 to TRBJ2-7; possible D gene TRBD1, 6 bases. Germline loops: CDR1 LNHDA, CDR2 SQIVND (reference sequence). The length of the CDR3 is 15 residues. The V gene lost 3 bases and the J gene lost 1 base, with 13 bases spanning the gap. Here the CDR3 reads CASSIRGQSSYEQYF. CDR3 bases: TGTGCCAGTAGTATTCGAGGACAGTCTTCCTACGAGCAGTACTTC. Together with reference TRBV19 and TRBJ2-7, the CDR3 gives the full variable domain: DGGITQSPKYLFRKEGQNVTLSCEQNLNHDAMYWYRQDPGQGLRLIYYSQIVNDFQKGDIAEGYSVSREKKESFPLTVTSAQKNPTAFYLCASSIRGQSSYEQYFGPGTRLTVT.

The CDR3, as DNA: TGTGCCAGCAGCTTAGCGATAAGCGCCGGGGGGAACACTGAAGCTTTCTTT. Protein sequence: CASSLAISAGGNTEAFF. The chain recombines TRBV7-6 with TRBJ1-1; maybe TRBD1 (5 bases). The CDR3 is 17 amino acids. Trimming pared 0 bases from V and 1 base from J, leaving 15 bases between. Germline CDR1 and CDR2: SGHVS and FNYEAQ.

The chain employs TRBV4-3 and TRBJ2-6; TRBD1 aligns across 9 bases. This CDR3 has 20 residues. The V and J ends lost 0 bases and 0 bases, in that order; junction bases with no gene match: 9. Germline CDR1 and CDR2: LGHNA and YSLEER. The CDR3 DNA sequence: TGCGCCAGCAGCCAAGAGGCCGGGACAGGGTTCAACTCTGGGGCCAACGTCCTGACTTTC. Translating it yields CASSQEAGTGFNSGANVLTF.

This chain joins TRBV19 and TRBJ1-6; no firm D call. V was shortened by 0 bases and J by 10 bases, with 7 bases between the two germline ends. CDR1 is LNHDA and CDR2 is SQIVND in the germline V gene (reference sequence). This CDR3 has 13 residues. As DNA, the CDR3 is TGTGCCAGTAGTATAGAGGAGGTCTCACCCCTCCACTTT. Translated: CASSIEEVSPLHF.

The V call is TRBV5-8, the J call TRBJ2-7; 10 bases are a match to TRBD1. Per the germline V gene, CDR1 is SGHTS and CDR2 is YDEGEE. The J segment lost 2 bases and the V segment lost 4 bases, leaving 3 bases of the junction unmatched. The CDR3 spans 14 residues. The CDR3 DNA is TGTGCCAGCAGCCGAGGACAGGGGGCCTACGAGCAGTACTTC. Translation: CASSRGQGAYEQYF.

This clone was seen a handful of times. The chain has TRBV10-3 and TRBJ1-1; 9 positions match TRBD1. The germline gives CDR1 ENHRY, CDR2 SYGVKD. This CDR3 has 13 amino acids. V was pared by 3 bases and J by 7 bases, with 3 bases of the junction left unmatched. The CDR3, as DNA: TGTGCCATCAGTGAAAGGACAGGGGTTGAAGCTTTCTTT. Its translation is CAISERTGVEAFF.

This clone was seen more than once but under ten times. This sequence joins TRBV30 and TRBJ1-1, with TRBD1 as a possible D gene (5 bases). The germline gives CDR1 GTSNPN, CDR2 SVGIG (reference sequence). Trimming removed 4 bases at V and 0 bases at J, with 12 bases between. CDR3 length: 14 residues. The CDR3 sequence is CAWNQGLMNTEAFF. The CDR3 bases are TGTGCCTGGAACCAGGGCCTGATGAACACTGAAGCTTTCTTT.

This sequence joins TRBV7-9 and TRBJ2-5; 8 bases are a match to TRBD1. The CDR3 runs 17 residues. Germline V lookup: CDR1 SEHNR, CDR2 FQNEAQ (reference sequence). The V and J ends lost 2 bases and 5 bases, in that order; junction bases with no gene match: 13. CDR3 protein: CASSLWGQATMGETQYF. The CDR3 nucleotides are TGTGCCAGCAGCTTATGGGGACAGGCCACAATGGGGGAGACCCAGTACTTC.

This chain uses TRBV7-3 with TRBJ2-2; tentatively, D is TRBD1 (6 bases). V gave up 5 bases and J gave up 5 bases, with 12 bases separating them. In germline, CDR1 is SGHTA, CDR2 FQGTGA. The CDR3 loop spans 14 amino acids. The CDR3 loop reads CASSMYQGTGELFF. CDR3 DNA: TGTGCCAGCAGCATGTATCAGGGGACCGGGGAGCTGTTTTTT.

This chain connects TRBV7-9 to TRBJ2-3, with D tentatively TRBD2 (6 bases). The CDR3 extends over 14 amino acids. The germline V gene encodes CDR1 SEHNR and CDR2 FQNEAQ (reference sequence). V was cut by 3 bases and J by 3 bases, with 10 bases left in between. CDR3 sequence: CASSLEGFTDTQYF. CDR3 DNA sequence: TGTGCCAGCAGCTTGGAGGGGTTTACAGATACGCAGTATTTT. The full variable domain, its missing parts supplied by reference TRBV7-9 and TRBJ2-3, is DTGVSQNPRHKITKRGQNVTFRCDPISEHNRLYWYRQTLGQGPEFLTYFQNEAQLEKSRLLSDRFSAERPKGSFSTLEIQRTEQGDSAMYLCASSLEGFTDTQYFGPGTRLTVL.

This clone has only a few counts. The chain links TRBV12-5 to TRBJ1-6; D gene ambiguous. Germline-derived CDR1 and CDR2 are LGHNT and FRNRAP. The CDR3 runs to 13 residues. The V gene lost 4 bases and the J gene lost 8 bases, with 9 bases spanning the gap. This CDR3 is CASGSGSDSPLHF. The CDR3 nucleotides are TGTGCTAGTGGTTCGGGATCCGATTCACCCCTCCACTTT.